Here is one TCR beta chain with its context. Its matching antigen is unknown. The time point denotes: cycle 4 day 1 (C4D1), after 6 weeks of nivolumab. No patient escaped relapse after autologous stem cell transplantation, and brentuximab vedotin exposure varied. This entry comes from a study of PD-1 blockade in classical Hodgkin lymphoma. The overall study: With a 2-week interval, patients received intravenous nivolumab at 3 mg/kg. Study-level findings and limits: Lower baseline TCR diversity marked trial partial responders and progressors.

Per germline, CDR1 MNHEY and CDR2 SVGAGI. V was pared by 7 bases and J by 8 bases, with 23 bases between. CDR3 length: 15 residues. Method: immunoSEQ multiplex PCR; TCRdb's copy keeps in-frame clones and lacks some. The sample includes about 50,000 clones, roughly 89% of them seen just once. Sample: peripheral blood mononuclear cells (PBMCs), taken before the fourth cycle of nivolumab. The chain combines TRBV6-5 with TRBJ1-1; D unresolved. The TCR originated in a human donor with classical Hodgkin lymphoma. The CDR3 coding sequence is TGTGCCAGCACCTACCTAGGTAGTCCACGGTGGGAAGCTTTCTTT. Protein product: CASTYLGSPRWEAFF.